These T cell receptor beta chains were read from a single sample in a study of graft-versus-host responses after intestinal transplantation. Only in-frame clones appear in the TCRdb table, and some are missing; sequencing was by immunoSEQ multiplex PCR. In the table there are around 13,000 clones, roughly 93% of which are singletons. The specimen comprised PBMCs, sampled 950 to 1,300 days after intestinal transplantation. These receptors originate from a human patient who received an intestinal transplant, so some T cells may come from the graft donor. Each CDR3 is given with its conserved first and last residue. Each record gives: J gene, D gene, clone size, V gene, CDR3 DNA, CDR3 protein. The D gene is left open where the match is weak. Size is stated for part of the rows, as once, few or many counts, or as a class when the clone is expanded.

J: TRBJ1-5
D: NA
size: NA
V: TRBV5-1
DNA: TGCGCCAGCAGCGAACGGACGGAACCTCATCGTGCGAATCAGCCCCAGCATTTT
CDR3: CASSERTEPHRANQPQHF

J: TRBJ2-1
D: TRBD1
size: NA
V: TRBV20-1
DNA: TGCAGTGCTACCAGGGGGAATGAGCAGTTCTTC
CDR3: CSATRGNEQFF

J: TRBJ1-6
D: TRBD1
size: NA
V: TRBV18
DNA: TGTGCCAGCTCACCACTGGCAACGGGACAGGGGGGGGCTTCACCCCTCCACTTT
CDR3: CASSPLATGQGGASPLHF

J: TRBJ1-5
D: NA
size: NA
V: TRBV19
DNA: TGTGCCAGTAGGAATGGCAGGGATTATCAGCCCCAGCATTTT
CDR3: CASRNGRDYQPQHF

J: TRBJ1-1
D: TRBD1
size: once
V: TRBV29-1
DNA: TGCAGCGTTGAAGCTCAGACAGGGAGTAGGAACACTGAAGCTTTCTTT
CDR3: CSVEAQTGSRNTEAFF

J: TRBJ1-1
D: NA
size: NA
V: TRBV11-2
DNA: TGTGCCAGCAGCTTACCGGCTTTCTTT
CDR3: CASSLPAFF

J: TRBJ1-1
D: NA
size: NA
V: TRBV4-1
DNA: TGCGCCAGCAACGACAGGAGGAACACTGAAGCTTTCTTT
CDR3: CASNDRRNTEAFF

J: TRBJ1-6
D: TRBD1
size: NA
V: TRBV12-5
DNA: TGTGCTAGTGGTTTGGTACTTGGACAGGGAGGGTCACCCCTCCACTTT
CDR3: CASGLVLGQGGSPLHF

J: TRBJ2-2
D: NA
size: NA
V: TRBV19
DNA: TGTGCCAGTACCGGGCTGGCCGGGGAGCTGTTTTTT
CDR3: CASTGLAGELFF

J: TRBJ2-1
D: NA
size: NA
V: TRBV27
DNA: TGTGCCAGCAGTTTCCTAGCGCTATACAATGAGCAGTTCTTC
CDR3: CASSFLALYNEQFF

J: TRBJ2-2
D: NA
size: NA
V: TRBV20-1
DNA: TGCAGTGCTAGATTGACCGGGGAGCTGTTTTTT
CDR3: CSARLTGELFF

J: TRBJ2-1
D: NA
size: NA
V: TRBV7-9
DNA: TGTGCCAGCAACGTCAACTGGGGGCAGTACAATGAGCAGTTCTTC
CDR3: CASNVNWGQYNEQFF

J: TRBJ2-5
D: NA
size: NA
V: TRBV7-2
DNA: TGTGCCAGCAGCGCCTTGTTATGGGGGAAAGAGACCCAGTACTTC
CDR3: CASSALLWGKETQYF

J: TRBJ1-1
D: NA
size: few
V: TRBV6-5
DNA: TGTGCCAGCAGTCTTTCCAAGAACACTGAAGCTTTCTTT
CDR3: CASSLSKNTEAFF

J: TRBJ1-1
D: NA
size: NA
V: TRBV23-1
DNA: TGCGCCAGCACCAGAGGGGGGGAGGGAAATTCTGAAGCTTTCTTT
CDR3: CASTRGGEGNSEAFF

J: TRBJ2-7
D: NA
size: NA
V: TRBV7-9
DNA: TGTGCCAGCAGCTTAGTCGCGGTCGAGCAGTACTTC
CDR3: CASSLVAVEQYF

J: TRBJ2-3
D: NA
size: NA
V: TRBV11-3
DNA: TGTGCCAGCAGCTCCGGGGGCAGCACAGATACGCAGTATTTT
CDR3: CASSSGGSTDTQYF

J: TRBJ2-1
D: TRBD2
size: NA
V: TRBV5-1
DNA: TGCGCCAGCAGCTTTAGCGGGGGGGTAGGGAATGAGCAGTTCTTC
CDR3: CASSFSGGVGNEQFF

J: TRBJ2-1
D: NA
size: NA
V: TRBV7-8
DNA: TGTGCCAGCAGCGTGACAGAGGATAATGAGCAGTTCTTC
CDR3: CASSVTEDNEQFF

J: TRBJ1-6
D: NA
size: NA
V: TRBV27
DNA: TGTGCCAGCAGTTTATCGGGCCCCCCCGCGGTGGGGTCACCCCTCCACTTT
CDR3: CASSLSGPPAVGSPLHF

J: TRBJ1-4
D: NA
size: once
V: TRBV7-8
DNA: TGTGCCAGCAGCTTAGACTTCAGGGCTGGTAATGAAAAACTGTTTTTT
CDR3: CASSLDFRAGNEKLFF

J: TRBJ1-1
D: TRBD1
size: NA
V: TRBV18
DNA: TGTGCCAGCTCACCAGGGACAGGGGAGGGGACTGAAGCTTTCTTT
CDR3: CASSPGTGEGTEAFF

J: TRBJ1-1
D: TRBD1
size: few
V: TRBV5-1
DNA: TGCGCCAGCAGCGGAGGACAGGTGTCGAACACTGAAGCTTTCTTT
CDR3: CASSGGQVSNTEAFF

J: TRBJ2-2
D: NA
size: NA
V: TRBV7-2
DNA: TGTGCCAGCAGCTTAGTTCCGGGGGACACCGGGGAGCTGTTTTTT
CDR3: CASSLVPGDTGELFF

J: TRBJ2-2
D: TRBD1
size: once
V: TRBV2
DNA: TGTGCCCCTCGGGACAGTAACACCGGGGAGCTGTTTTTT
CDR3: CAPRDSNTGELFF

J: TRBJ2-1
D: TRBD1
size: NA
V: TRBV7-3
DNA: TGTGCCAGCAGCTTAGTGGGACAGACAACCGCTGAGCAGTTCTTC
CDR3: CASSLVGQTTAEQFF